Below, 14 T cell receptor beta chains from the same sample are listed, as sequenced in a study of T cell responses to AZD1222 COVID-19 vaccine. Profiling relied on immunoSEQ multiplex PCR, and the TCRdb table lists in-frame clones only, not all of them. The sample contains 100,000 to 150,000 clones, roughly 85% of which appear only once. This specimen consisted of peripheral blood, obtained 28 days after the second dose of the MenACWY control vaccine. These receptors came from an adult who received the MenACWY meningococcal vaccine as a control.

The chain links TRBV28 to TRBJ1-5; TRBD1 agrees at 8 bases. The CDR3 is made up of 14 amino acids. CDR1 MDHEN and CDR2 SYDVKM come from the germline V gene. J lost 4 bases, V lost 4 bases, and 3 bases had no gene match. The CDR3 DNA follows: TGTGCCAGCAGTTGGACAGGGCGAAATCAGCCCCAGCATTTT. Encoded protein: CASSWTGRNQPQHF.

This chain joins TRBV27 and TRBJ2-1; 11 positions match TRBD2. CDR1 is MNHEY and CDR2 is SMNVEV in the germline V gene (reference sequence). The CDR3 consists of 17 residues. The V segment lost 5 bases and the J segment 0 bases; nucleotides outside the gene matches: 6. DNA of the CDR3: TGTGCCAGCAGTCTCCCCACTAGCGGGGGCTCCTACAATGAGCAGTTCTTC. It codes for CASSLPTSGGSYNEQFF.

The CDR3 is CASSLGQGGEQYF. As DNA, the CDR3 is TGCGCCAGCAGCCTAGGACAGGGGGGAGAGCAGTACTTC. V gene TRBV5-1 combines with J gene TRBJ2-7; the match to TRBD1 covers 10 bases. Germline V CDR1 and CDR2: SGHRS, YFSETQ. The CDR3 totals 13 residues. V dropped 4 bases and J dropped 7; count of bases not matched to a gene: 5.

The rearrangement links TRBV9 to TRBJ1-4; no firm D call. The CDR3 runs to 15 residues. The germline V and J ends were trimmed by 3 bases and 5 bases, with 14 bases remaining between them. CDR1 and CDR2 from the germline V gene are SGDLS and YYNGEE. The CDR3 loop is CASSAGPGVNEKLFF. As DNA, the CDR3 is TGTGCCAGCAGCGCTGGGCCCGGGGTAAATGAAAAACTGTTTTTT.

The rearrangement uses TRBV5-1 and TRBJ1-2; 8 bases align to TRBD1. The V gene end was trimmed by 6 bases and the J gene end by 8 bases; junction bases not matched to a gene: 15. The CDR3 is 15 amino acids. Germline assignment: CDR1 SGHRS and CDR2 YFSETQ. The CDR3 sequence is CASTPNGQGLVGYTF. CDR3 bases: TGCGCCAGCACCCCTAATGGACAGGGTCTTGTAGGCTACACCTTC. The full variable domain, completed using reference TRBV5-1 and TRBJ1-2, is KAGVTQTPRYLIKTRGQQVTLSCSPISGHRSVSWYQQTPGQGLQFLFEYFSETQRNKGNFPGRFSGRQFSNSRSEMNVSTLELGDSALYLCASTPNGQGLVGYTFGSGTRLTVV.

The V gene is TRBV4-3, the J gene TRBJ1-1; D is perhaps TRBD1 (6 bases). V dropped 0 bases and J dropped 3 bases, with 11 bases sitting between them. The germline gives CDR1 LGHNA, CDR2 YSLEER. This CDR3 contains 15 residues. The CDR3 DNA is TGCGCCAGCAGCCAAGACAGGGGAACTTACACTGAAGCTTTCTTT. Protein product: CASSQDRGTYTEAFF.

This clone appeared a single time. V gene TRBV7-9 combines with J gene TRBJ1-1; D call uncertain. The V end was cut by 1 base, the J end by 0 bases, with 9 bases between. CDR1 is SEHNR and CDR2 is FQNEAQ in the germline V gene (reference sequence). This CDR3 has 15 amino acids. The CDR3 bases are TGTGCCAGCAGCTTAGGTTCTGTTATGAACACTGAAGCTTTCTTT. Encoded protein: CASSLGSVMNTEAFF.

In its sample, this clone was seen a few times. The chain links TRBV19 to TRBJ2-7; D possibly uses TRBD1 or TRBD2 (5 bases each). Germline V gives CDR1 LNHDA, CDR2 SQIVND (reference sequence). The CDR3 loop spans 14 amino acids. Trimming took off 6 bases at V and 3 bases at J, with 15 bases between the two ends. The CDR3 sequence: CASRAEGTGYEQYF. Written as DNA, the CDR3 is TGTGCCAGTAGGGCAGAGGGGACCGGCTACGAGCAGTACTTC.

The V call is TRBV4-3, the J call TRBJ1-2; 9 bases fit TRBD1. Germline V gives CDR1 LGHNA, CDR2 YSLEER. V shed 2 bases and J 3 bases; nucleotides not matched to a gene: 19. The CDR3 totals 20 residues. The CDR3 spells CASSQTVRTPGTGRYYGYTF. CDR3 in DNA: TGCGCCAGCAGCCAAACCGTGCGCACCCCCGGGACAGGGAGGTACTATGGCTACACCTTC.

V gene TRBV2 combines with J gene TRBJ1-2; 7 bases line up with TRBD1. The germline gives CDR1 SNHLY, CDR2 FYNNEI. The CDR3 sequence is 13 residues long. The V segment lost 6 bases and the J segment 4 bases; nucleotides outside the gene matches: 5. The CDR3 loop is CASSETGSYGYTF. CDR3 nucleotides: TGTGCCAGCAGCGAGACAGGGAGCTATGGCTACACCTTC.

The chain uses TRBV6-5 and TRBJ1-1; D not resolved. The germline gives CDR1 MNHEY, CDR2 SVGAGI. Trimming stripped 4 bases from V and 3 bases from J, with 12 bases between. This CDR3 region has 14 residues. The CDR3, as DNA: TGTGCCAGCAGTTCCGCCGGCCTGTACACTGAAGCTTTCTTT. Amino acids: CASSSAGLYTEAFF.

The CDR3 sequence: CASIRGDRGNQPQHF. The DNA for the CDR3 is TGTGCCAGCATAAGGGGGGACAGGGGCAATCAGCCCCAGCATTTT. V and J are TRBV25-1 and TRBJ1-5; the match to TRBD1 covers 9 bases. Trimming cost V 7 bases and J 2 bases; bases outside gene matches: 6. The CDR3 extends over 15 amino acids. Germline loops: CDR1 MGHDK, CDR2 SYGVNS.

V usage is TRBV2 and J usage is TRBJ1-3; 9 bases agree with TRBD1. V was clipped by 8 bases and J by 0 bases; unmatched bases: 14. The CDR3 totals 18 residues. Germline-derived CDR1 and CDR2 are SNHLY and FYNNEI. CDR3 sequence: CASPRGPGQGDSGNTIYF. CDR3 coding DNA: TGTGCCAGCCCCCGGGGACCGGGACAGGGCGACTCTGGAAACACCATATATTTT.

This rearrangement joins TRBV5-5 to TRBJ2-7; 8 nucleotides line up with TRBD1. This CDR3 contains 14 residues. J gave up 5 bases and V 3 bases, and 7 bases lay outside the gene matches. Germline V gene sequence: CDR1 SGHKS, CDR2 YYEKEE (reference sequence). CDR3 nucleotides: TGTGCCAGCAGCTCTGACAGGGGTTTCGACGAGCAGTACGTC. Its protein is CASSSDRGFDEQYV.